These 27 T cell receptor beta chains share one sample of origin, sequenced in a study of blood T cell repertoires in COVID-19. Sequencing was performed with immunoSEQ multiplex PCR; in TCRdb, only in-frame clones are kept and a portion is missing. The repertoire holds roughly 49,000 clones, roughly 84% seen once, with 6% to 7% in the top ten. Sequences were obtained from peripheral blood. All receptors come from a man aged 50-59 years with active COVID-19.

Comment on this clone: The junction shows a germline mismatch at one end, possibly a read error. The genes are TRBV5-1 and TRBJ1-1; 9 bases agree with TRBD1. Germline V gene sequence: CDR1 SGHRS, CDR2 YFSETQ. This CDR3 is built from 14 residues. The CDR3 region has the DNA TGCGCCAGCAGCCAGGGGACAGGGAACGCTGAAGCTTTCTTT. Its translation: CASSQGTGNAEAFF.

This clone was observed once. The chain has TRBV18 and TRBJ1-2, with 8 bases identical to TRBD1. After removal of 4 bases from V and 6 bases from J, the junction contained 4 bases not matched to a gene. Germline lookup yields CDR1 KGHSH and CDR2 LQKENI. The length of the CDR3 is 13 residues. The CDR3 spells CASSLQGANGYTF. The CDR3 region has the DNA TGTGCCAGCTCACTCCAGGGGGCAAATGGCTACACCTTC.

The V and J genes are TRBV4-1 and TRBJ2-1; 16 positions agree with TRBD2. After removal of 0 bases from V and 9 bases from J, the junction contained 5 bases not matched to a gene. Germline assignment: CDR1 MGHRA and CDR2 YSYEKL. This CDR3 is 17 amino acids long. Here the CDR3 DNA reads TGCGCCAGCAGCCAAGAGACGGGACTAGCGGGGGGGATTGAGCAGTTCTTC. Translating gives CASSQETGLAGGIEQFF.

The genes are TRBV2 and TRBJ2-7, with 10 nucleotides matching TRBD1. The V gene end was trimmed by 6 bases and the J gene end by 6 bases; junction bases not matched to a gene: 2. The CDR3 consists of 12 residues. CDR1 is SNHLY, CDR2 FYNNEI, per germline. CDR3 DNA: TGTGCCAGCAGGGGACAGGGGTTCGAGCAGTACTTC. Its protein is CASRGQGFEQYF. Based on the CDR3 plus reference TRBV2 and TRBJ2-7, the full variable domain is EPEVTQTPSHQVTQMGQEVILRCVPISNHLYFYWYRQILGQKVEFLVSFYNNEISEKSEIFDDQFSVERPDGSNFTLKIRSTKLEDSAMYFCASRGQGFEQYFGPGTRLTVT.

The gene calls are TRBV11-2 and TRBJ2-7; 8 nucleotides align to TRBD2. This CDR3 comprises 16 residues. Germline loops: CDR1 SGHAT, CDR2 FQNNGV. Germline trimming cut 7 bases from V and 0 bases from J; bases unmatched to any gene: 11. This CDR3 is CASTLLIAGLSYEQYF. In nucleotides, the CDR3 is TGTGCCAGCACCCTGCTTATAGCGGGGCTCTCCTACGAGCAGTACTTC.

This chain connects TRBV28 to TRBJ1-5, with D possibly matching TRBD1 (5 bases). From germline, CDR1 is MDHEN and CDR2 SYDVKM. Trimming took 4 bases from V and 4 from J, leaving 14 bases between them. CDR3 size: 15 residues. The CDR3 here is CASSSTGGSNQPQHF. In DNA form, the CDR3 reads TGTGCCAGCAGTTCCACCGGGGGGTCAAATCAGCCCCAGCATTTT.

CDR3 amino acids: CATSRDLIGEKFF. The CDR3 nucleotides read TGTGCCACCAGCAGAGATTTGATCGGGGAAAAGTTCTTC. The V call is TRBV15, the J call TRBJ2-1; a possible D gene is TRBD2 (5 bases). Trimming cost V 0 bases and J 14 bases, with 14 bases left between them. The V gene's germline CDR1 is LNHNV and CDR2 YYDKDF (reference sequence). The CDR3 is 13 residues long.

The chain carries TRBV2 and TRBJ1-1; tentative D call: TRBD1 (6 bases). Deletions cut 7 bases from V and 10 bases from J, with 13 bases between. CDR3 length: 11 residues. The germline gives CDR1 SNHLY, CDR2 FYNNEI. This CDR3 is CASTRDTIAFF. CDR3 bases: TGTGCCAGCACCCGGGACACAATAGCTTTCTTT.

This chain joins TRBV9 and TRBJ2-2; D remains ambiguous. CDR3 size: 16 residues. Germline CDR1 SGDLS, CDR2 YYNGEE. The V end lost 0 bases, the J end lost 1 base, and 10 bases lay between the germline ends. CDR3 in DNA: TGTGCCAGCAGCGTAGGTAGTGTCGGGAACACCGGGGAGCTGTTTTTT. It codes for CASSVGSVGNTGELFF.

This chain joins TRBV4-3 and TRBJ2-7; D possibly corresponds to TRBD1 (5 bases). Trimming stripped 3 bases from V and 0 bases from J, with 9 bases between. This CDR3 spans 14 amino acids. Germline CDR1 reads LGHNA; CDR2 reads YSLEER. The CDR3 loop reads CASSHDDSSYEQYF. Written as DNA, the CDR3 is TGCGCCAGCAGCCACGATGACAGCTCCTACGAGCAGTACTTC.

This chain links TRBV3-1 (or the pseudogene TRBV3-2) with TRBJ2-7; possible D gene TRBD1, 5 bases. Trimming shortened V by 0 bases and J by 3 bases, and 9 bases separated the two germline ends. The CDR3 loop spans 14 amino acids. Germline assignment: CDR1 LGHDT and CDR2 YNNKEL (reference sequence). This CDR3 is CASSQDPQVYEQYF. The CDR3 DNA follows: TGTGCCAGCAGCCAAGATCCACAGGTCTACGAGCAGTACTTC.

This clone was counted once. The chain has TRBV18 and TRBJ1-3, with D tentatively TRBD1 (6 bases). Trimming took 3 bases from V and 4 from J, leaving 19 bases between them. The CDR3 length is 17 residues. CDR1 is KGHSH, CDR2 LQKENI, per germline. The CDR3 reads CASSPRLERGYGNTIYF. Written as DNA, the CDR3 is TGTGCCAGCTCACCCCGTCTTGAAAGGGGGTACGGAAACACCATATATTTT. The full variable domain, rest sourced from reference TRBV18 and TRBJ1-3, is NAGVMQNPRHLVRRRGQEARLRCSPMKGHSHVYWYRQLPEEGLKFMVYLQKENIIDESGMPKERFSAEFPKEGPSILRIQQVVRGDSAAYFCASSPRLERGYGNTIYFGEGSWLTVV.

As for this clone: One end of the junction does not line up with germline, which may come from a read error. The chain joins TRBV7-7 to TRBJ2-2, with D possibly matching TRBD2 (5 bases). The CDR3 contains 15 residues. Germline CDR1 is SSHAT and CDR2 is FNYEAQ (reference sequence). CDR3 residues: CASSYSGGGTGELFF. Written as DNA, the CDR3 is TGTGCTAGCAGTTACAGCGGAGGAGGCACCGGGGAGCTGTTTTTT. Full variable domain (rest looked up from reference TRBV7-7 and TRBJ2-2): GAGVSQSPRYKVTKRGQDVTLRCDPISSHATLYWYQQALGQGPEFLTYFNYEAQPDKSGLPSDRFSAERPEGSISTLTIQRTEQRDSAMYRCASSYSGGGTGELFFGEGSRLTVL.

The J gene is TRBJ2-6, the V gene TRBV5-1; 9 bases match TRBD1. The CDR3 loop spans 17 amino acids. V lost 0 bases to trimming and J lost 4 bases; unmatched junction nucleotides: 5. Germline V CDR1 and CDR2: SGHRS, YFSETQ. The CDR3 DNA follows: TGCGCCAGCAGCTTGGCCGGGACAGGGCCAGGGGCCAACGTCCTGACTTTC. Residues: CASSLAGTGPGANVLTF.

The chain is built from TRBV27 and TRBJ2-3; a possible D gene is TRBD2 (5 bases). The CDR3 has 13 amino acids. Germline CDR1 is MNHEY and CDR2 is SMNVEV (reference sequence). The ends were cut back, 6 bases at V and 6 bases at J, with 13 bases in the middle. The CDR3 loop is CASSSRWEDTQYF. The CDR3 region has the DNA TGTGCCAGCAGCTCCCGTTGGGAGGATACGCAGTATTTT.

The chain combines TRBV10-1 with TRBJ2-3, with 9 bases matching TRBD2. Trimming removed 0 bases from V and 6 bases from J; junction bases left unmatched: 4. This CDR3 spans 15 amino acids. From germline, CDR1 is WNHNN and CDR2 SYGVQD (reference sequence). As DNA, the CDR3 is TGCGCCAGCAGTGAGTCGGGACTAGCAGGTGATACGCAGTATTTT. This encodes CASSESGLAGDTQYF.

V gene TRBV5-1 combines with J gene TRBJ2-5, with a tentative D call TRBD1 (6 bases). The germline CDR1 and CDR2 sequences are SGHRS and YFSETQ. Trimming left V 4 bases short and J 3 bases short, with 16 bases between. This CDR3 comprises 15 residues. CDR3 sequence: CASSLQGPLEETQYF. CDR3 bases: TGCGCCAGCAGCCTGCAGGGGCCGCTGGAAGAGACCCAGTACTTC.

The chain combines TRBV19 with TRBJ1-4; 8 positions match TRBD1. The CDR3 has 16 residues. Germline CDR1 reads LNHDA; CDR2 reads SQIVND (reference sequence). The trim removed 3 bases at V and 6 bases at J, leaving 9 bases unmatched. The DNA for the CDR3 is TGTGCCAGTAGTATCGGCAGGGGGACAGGAGATGAAAAACTGTTTTTT. Its protein product is CASSIGRGTGDEKLFF.

The V gene is TRBV5-8, the J gene TRBJ1-4; D call uncertain. Germline V gene sequence: CDR1 SGHTS, CDR2 YDEGEE. This CDR3 is 17 amino acids long. With 3 bases removed from V and 2 bases from J, the gap between germline ends came to 17 bases. The CDR3: CASSSEITAGTNEKLFF. The CDR3 DNA follows: TGTGCCAGCAGCTCGGAAATTACGGCGGGGACTAATGAAAAACTGTTTTTT.

This CDR3 reads CASSSPSGSTNEKLFF. DNA of the CDR3: TGTGCCAGCAGTTCCCCCTCGGGGTCAACTAATGAAAAACTGTTTTTT. The chain employs TRBV6-6 and TRBJ1-4; D is uncertain. CDR3 length equals 16 residues. Trimming stripped 4 bases from V and 0 bases from J, with 12 bases between. The germline V gene encodes CDR1 MNHNY and CDR2 SVGAGI (reference sequence).

This chain connects TRBV9 to TRBJ1-2; 9 nucleotides agree with TRBD1. Trimming at V came to 3 bases and at J to 4 bases, leaving 10 bases not matched to a gene. The CDR3 is 16 residues long. Germline-derived CDR1 and CDR2 are SGDLS and YYNGEE. The CDR3 DNA sequence: TGTGCCAGCAGCGAACAGGGACAGGGAGGTATCTATGGCTACACCTTC. Protein product: CASSEQGQGGIYGYTF.

V usage is TRBV5-4 and J usage is TRBJ2-6; D unclear. The germline gives CDR1 SGHNT, CDR2 YYREEE (reference sequence). V was shortened by 2 bases and J by 0 bases, with 12 bases between the two germline ends. The CDR3 sequence is 17 residues long. The CDR3 DNA follows: TGTGCCAGCAGCTTTGGTGGAAGGAGCTCTGGGGCCAACGTCCTGACTTTC. Translated: CASSFGGRSSGANVLTF.

The chain joins TRBV7-8 to TRBJ1-5, with D maybe TRBD1 (6 bases). Trimming stripped 2 bases from V and 2 bases from J, with 7 bases between. The germline CDR1 and CDR2 sequences are SGHVS and FQNEAQ. The CDR3 is made up of 14 amino acids. The CDR3 nucleotides are TGTGCCAGCAGCTTATCAGGGGGCAATCAGCCCCAGCATTTT. This sequence encodes CASSLSGGNQPQHF.

In this sample, this clone turned up once. The CDR3 nucleotides read TGTGCCAGCTCGAGTGACAGGGGGATAGCCACCGGGGAGCTGTTTTTT. This encodes CASSSDRGIATGELFF. The rearrangement uses TRBV18 and TRBJ2-2, with 9 bases that match TRBD1. CDR3 length: 16 residues. Germline loops: CDR1 KGHSH, CDR2 LQKENI. Trimming removed 6 bases from V and 4 bases from J; junction bases left unmatched: 9.

This clone was detected only a few times. The chain combines TRBV10-2 with TRBJ2-1; D is ambiguous. The length of the CDR3 is 15 residues. Between the trimmed V and J ends, which lost 3 bases and 1 base, there was a span of 10 bases. Germline CDR1 reads WSHSY; CDR2 reads SAAADI. The CDR3 nucleotides read TGCGCCAGCAGTGATGGGCTGGTGTCCTACAATGAGCAGTTCTTC. Protein: CASSDGLVSYNEQFF.

This sequence joins TRBV6-4 and TRBJ2-2; 11 bases are a match to TRBD2. Germline V lookup: CDR1 MRHNA, CDR2 SNTAGT. The CDR3 loop spans 17 amino acids. Unmatched junction bases numbered 7, after V lost 0 bases and J lost 7 bases. The CDR3 sequence is CASSDSVTSGTDGELFF. The DNA of the CDR3 is TGTGCCAGCAGTGACTCTGTGACTAGCGGGACGGACGGGGAGCTGTTTTTT.

The chain is built from TRBV7-2 and TRBJ2-2, with D tentatively TRBD2 (5 bases). The V end was cut by 5 bases, the J end by 1 base, with 14 bases between. This CDR3 is 16 amino acids long. Germline CDR1 SGHTA, CDR2 FQGNSA. As DNA, the CDR3 is TGTGCCAGCAGCCTCGGCGGGTGGGAGAACACCGGGGAGCTGTTTTTT. It codes for CASSLGGWENTGELFF.